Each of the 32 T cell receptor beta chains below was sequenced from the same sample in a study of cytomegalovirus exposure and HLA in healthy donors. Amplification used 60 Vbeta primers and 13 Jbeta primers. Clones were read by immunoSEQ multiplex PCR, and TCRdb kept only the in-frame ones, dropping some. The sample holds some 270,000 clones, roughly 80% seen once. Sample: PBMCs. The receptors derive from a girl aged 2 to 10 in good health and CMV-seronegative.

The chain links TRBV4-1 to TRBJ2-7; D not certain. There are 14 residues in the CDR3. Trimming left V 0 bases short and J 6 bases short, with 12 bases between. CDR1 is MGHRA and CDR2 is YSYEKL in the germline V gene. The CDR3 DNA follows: TGCGCCAGCAGCCAAGATCACCGGTGGAGCGAGCAGTACTTC. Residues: CASSQDHRWSEQYF.

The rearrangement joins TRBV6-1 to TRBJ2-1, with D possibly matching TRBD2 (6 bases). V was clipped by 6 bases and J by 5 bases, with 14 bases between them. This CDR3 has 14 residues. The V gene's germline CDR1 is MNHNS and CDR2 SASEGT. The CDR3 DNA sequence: TGTGCCAGCAGGTGGCTAGCGATAGACAATGAGCAGTTCTTC. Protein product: CASRWLAIDNEQFF.

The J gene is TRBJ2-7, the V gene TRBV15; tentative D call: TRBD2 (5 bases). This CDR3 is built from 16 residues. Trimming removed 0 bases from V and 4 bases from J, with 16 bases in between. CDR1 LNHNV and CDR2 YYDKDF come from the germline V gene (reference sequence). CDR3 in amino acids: CATSRDRFGLTYEQYF. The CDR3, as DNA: TGTGCCACCAGCAGAGATCGGTTCGGACTGACGTACGAGCAGTACTTC.

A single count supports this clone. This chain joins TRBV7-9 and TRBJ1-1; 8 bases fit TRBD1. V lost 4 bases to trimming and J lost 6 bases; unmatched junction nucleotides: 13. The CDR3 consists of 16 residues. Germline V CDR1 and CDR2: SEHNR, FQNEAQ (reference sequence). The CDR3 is CASSSEGTGFYAEAFF. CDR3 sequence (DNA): TGTGCCAGCAGCTCCGAAGGGACAGGTTTTTATGCTGAAGCTTTCTTT.

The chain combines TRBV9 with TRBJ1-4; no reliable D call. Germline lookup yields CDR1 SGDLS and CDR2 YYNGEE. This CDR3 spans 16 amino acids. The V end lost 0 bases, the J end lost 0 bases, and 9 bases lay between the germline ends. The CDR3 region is CASSVGALSTNEKLFF. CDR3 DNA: TGTGCCAGCAGCGTAGGGGCTCTATCAACTAATGAAAAACTGTTTTTT.

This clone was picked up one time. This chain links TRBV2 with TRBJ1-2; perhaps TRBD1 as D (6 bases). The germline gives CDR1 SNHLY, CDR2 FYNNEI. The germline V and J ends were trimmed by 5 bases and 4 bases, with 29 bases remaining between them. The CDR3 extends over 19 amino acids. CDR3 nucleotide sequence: TGTGCCAGCAGTACCGGCAACGGGGGGGCAATCGTCGGGTCCTATGGCTACACCTTC. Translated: CASSTGNGGAIVGSYGYTF.

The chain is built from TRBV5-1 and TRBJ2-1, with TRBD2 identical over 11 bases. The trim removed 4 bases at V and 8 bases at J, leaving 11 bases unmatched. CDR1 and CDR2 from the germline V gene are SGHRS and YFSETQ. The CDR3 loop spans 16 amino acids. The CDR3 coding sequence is TGCGCCAGCAGCATCCGACTAGCGGGGAGGTATGATGAGCAGTTCTTC. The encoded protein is CASSIRLAGRYDEQFF. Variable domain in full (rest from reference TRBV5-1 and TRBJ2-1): KAGVTQTPRYLIKTRGQQVTLSCSPISGHRSVSWYQQTPGQGLQFLFEYFSETQRNKGNFPGRFSGRQFSNSRSEMNVSTLELGDSALYLCASSIRLAGRYDEQFFGPGTRLTVL.

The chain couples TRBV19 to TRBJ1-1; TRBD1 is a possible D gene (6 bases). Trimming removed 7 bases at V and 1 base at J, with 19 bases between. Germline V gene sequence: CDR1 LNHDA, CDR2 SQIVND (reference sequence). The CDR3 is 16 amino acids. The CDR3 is CASILQSDRENTEAFF. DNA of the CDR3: TGTGCCAGTATTTTACAATCGGACAGAGAGAACACTGAAGCTTTCTTT.

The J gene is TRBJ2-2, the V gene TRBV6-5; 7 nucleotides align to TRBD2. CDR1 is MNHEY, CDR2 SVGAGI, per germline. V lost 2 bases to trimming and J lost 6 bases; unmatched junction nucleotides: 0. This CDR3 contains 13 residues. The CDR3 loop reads CASSYAGAGELFF. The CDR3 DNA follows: TGTGCCAGCAGTTACGCGGGGGCCGGGGAGCTGTTTTTT.

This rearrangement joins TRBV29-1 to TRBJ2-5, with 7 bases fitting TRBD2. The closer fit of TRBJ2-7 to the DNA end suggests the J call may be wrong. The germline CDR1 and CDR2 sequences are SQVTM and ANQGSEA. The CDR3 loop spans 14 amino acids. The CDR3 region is CSVVGGYNSYEQYF. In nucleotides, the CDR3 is TGCAGCGTGGTGGGGGGGTATAACTCCTACGAGCAGTACTTC.

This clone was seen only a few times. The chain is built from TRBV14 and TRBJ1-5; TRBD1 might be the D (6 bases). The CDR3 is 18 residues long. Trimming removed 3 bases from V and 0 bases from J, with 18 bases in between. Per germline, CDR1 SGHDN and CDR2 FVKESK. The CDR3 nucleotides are TGTGCCAGCAGCCAGGCCCTCGCAGACAGGTATAGCAATCAGCCCCAGCATTTT. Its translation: CASSQALADRYSNQPQHF. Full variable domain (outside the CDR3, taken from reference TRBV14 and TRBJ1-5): EAGVTQFPSHSVIEKGQTVTLRCDPISGHDNLYWYRRVMGKEIKFLLHFVKESKQDESGMPNNRFLAERTGGTYSTLKVQPAELEDSGVYFCASSQALADRYSNQPQHFGDGTRLSIL.

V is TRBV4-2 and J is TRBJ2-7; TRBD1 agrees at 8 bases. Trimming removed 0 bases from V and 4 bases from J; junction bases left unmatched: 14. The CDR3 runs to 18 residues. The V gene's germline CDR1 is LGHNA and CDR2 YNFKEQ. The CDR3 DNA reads TGTGCCAGCAGCCAAGATCTTTTTGGCCCCAGGGGGCAATACGAGCAGTACTTC. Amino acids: CASSQDLFGPRGQYEQYF.

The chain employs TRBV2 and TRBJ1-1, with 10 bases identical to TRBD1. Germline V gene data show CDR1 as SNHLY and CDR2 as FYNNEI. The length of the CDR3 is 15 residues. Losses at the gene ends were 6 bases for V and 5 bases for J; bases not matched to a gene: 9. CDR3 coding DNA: TGTGCCAGCAGCTATGGACAGGGGGTTAGGACTGAAGCTTTCTTT. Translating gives CASSYGQGVRTEAFF.

As DNA, the CDR3 is TGTGCCAGCAGCTACGGTGTCGGAGACAGGGCTCTCTATGGCTACACCTTC. It translates to CASSYGVGDRALYGYTF. This chain uses TRBV7-2 with TRBJ1-2; the match to TRBD1 covers 7 bases. CDR1 and CDR2 (germline): SGHTA, FQGNSA. The ends lost 4 bases at V and 4 bases at J; junction bases unmatched: 15. This CDR3 region has 17 residues.

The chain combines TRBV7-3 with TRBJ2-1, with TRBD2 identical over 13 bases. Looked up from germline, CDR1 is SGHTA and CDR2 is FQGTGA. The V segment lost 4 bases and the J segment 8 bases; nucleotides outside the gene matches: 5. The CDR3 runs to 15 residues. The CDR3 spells CASSSGLAGVDEQFF. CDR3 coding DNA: TGTGCCAGCAGCTCAGGACTAGCGGGAGTCGATGAGCAGTTCTTC.

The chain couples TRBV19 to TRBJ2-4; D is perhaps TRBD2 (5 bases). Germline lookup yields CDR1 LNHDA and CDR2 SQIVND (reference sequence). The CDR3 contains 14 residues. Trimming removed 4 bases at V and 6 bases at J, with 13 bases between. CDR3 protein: CASSTGRRLNIQYF. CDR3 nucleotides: TGTGCCAGTAGTACCGGACGGAGGTTAAACATTCAGTACTTC. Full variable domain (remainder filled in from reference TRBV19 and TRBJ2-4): DGGITQSPKYLFRKEGQNVTLSCEQNLNHDAMYWYRQDPGQGLRLIYYSQIVNDFQKGDIAEGYSVSREKKESFPLTVTSAQKNPTAFYLCASSTGRRLNIQYFGAGTRLSVL.

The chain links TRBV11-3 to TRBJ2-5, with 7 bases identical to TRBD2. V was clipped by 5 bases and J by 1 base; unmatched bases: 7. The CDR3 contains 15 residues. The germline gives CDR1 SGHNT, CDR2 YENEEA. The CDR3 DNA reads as TGTGCCAGCAGCCCCGGGACTATTAGCCAAGAGACCCAGTACTTC. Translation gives CASSPGTISQETQYF.

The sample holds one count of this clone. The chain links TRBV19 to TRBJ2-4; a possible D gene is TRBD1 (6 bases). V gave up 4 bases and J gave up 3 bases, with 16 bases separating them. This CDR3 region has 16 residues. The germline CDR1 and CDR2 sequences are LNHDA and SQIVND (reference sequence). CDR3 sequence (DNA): TGTGCCAGTAGTACCACAGGGAGTTTCGGCAAAAACATTCAGTACTTC. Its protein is CASSTTGSFGKNIQYF.

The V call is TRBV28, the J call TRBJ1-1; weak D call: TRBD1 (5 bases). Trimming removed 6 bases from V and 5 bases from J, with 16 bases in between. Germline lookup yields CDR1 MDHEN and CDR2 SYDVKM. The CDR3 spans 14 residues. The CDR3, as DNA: TGTGCCAGCAGCACCTACGGGGGGGGAACTGAAGCTTTCTTT. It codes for CASSTYGGGTEAFF. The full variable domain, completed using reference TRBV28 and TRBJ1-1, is DVKVTQSSRYLVKRTGEKVFLECVQDMDHENMFWYRQDPGLGLRLIYFSYDVKMKEKGDIPEGYSVSREKKERFSLILESASTNQTSMYLCASSTYGGGTEAFFGQGTRLTVV.

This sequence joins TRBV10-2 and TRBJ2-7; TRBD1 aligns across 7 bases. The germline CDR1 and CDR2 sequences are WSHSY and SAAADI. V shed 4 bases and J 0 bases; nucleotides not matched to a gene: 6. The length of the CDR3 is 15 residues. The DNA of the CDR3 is TGCGCCAGCAGTGCTAGGGGGCGCAGCTCCTACGAGCAGTACTTC. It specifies CASSARGRSSYEQYF.

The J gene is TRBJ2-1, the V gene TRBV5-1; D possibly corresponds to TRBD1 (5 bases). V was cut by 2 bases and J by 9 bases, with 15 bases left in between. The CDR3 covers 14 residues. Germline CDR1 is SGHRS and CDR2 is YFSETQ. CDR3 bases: TGCGCCAGCAGCTTCTTTGCGCAGGGTGGTGAGCAGTTCTTC. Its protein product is CASSFFAQGGEQFF.

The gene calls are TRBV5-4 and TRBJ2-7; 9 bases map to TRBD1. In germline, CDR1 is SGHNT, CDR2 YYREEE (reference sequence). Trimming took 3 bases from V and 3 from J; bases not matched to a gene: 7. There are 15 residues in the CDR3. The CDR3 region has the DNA TGTGCCAGCAGCTCGGGACAGGGATTAATCTACGAGCAGTACTTC. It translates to CASSSGQGLIYEQYF.

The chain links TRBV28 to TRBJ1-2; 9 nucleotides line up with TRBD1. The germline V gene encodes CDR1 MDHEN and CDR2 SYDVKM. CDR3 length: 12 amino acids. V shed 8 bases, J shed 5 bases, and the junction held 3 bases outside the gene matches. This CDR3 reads CASATGGYGYTF. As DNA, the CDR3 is TGTGCCAGCGCGACAGGGGGGTATGGCTACACCTTC.

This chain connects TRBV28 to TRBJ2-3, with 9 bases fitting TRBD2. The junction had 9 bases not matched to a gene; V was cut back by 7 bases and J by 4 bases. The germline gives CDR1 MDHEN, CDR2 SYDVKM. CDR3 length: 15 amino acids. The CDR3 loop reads CASIRGGRAPDTQYF. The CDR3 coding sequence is TGTGCCAGCATCCGGGGCGGGAGGGCCCCAGATACGCAGTATTTT.

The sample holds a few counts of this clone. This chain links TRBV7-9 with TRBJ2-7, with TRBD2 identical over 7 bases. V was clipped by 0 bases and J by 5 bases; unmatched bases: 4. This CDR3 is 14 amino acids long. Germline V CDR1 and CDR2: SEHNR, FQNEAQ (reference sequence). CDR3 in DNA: TGTGCCAGCAGCTTAGCTACCGGGAGGAACGAGCAGTACTTC. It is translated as CASSLATGRNEQYF. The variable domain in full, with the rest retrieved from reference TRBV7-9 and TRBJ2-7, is DTGVSQNPRHKITKRGQNVTFRCDPISEHNRLYWYRQTLGQGPEFLTYFQNEAQLEKSRLLSDRFSAERPKGSFSTLEIQRTEQGDSAMYLCASSLATGRNEQYFGPGTRLTVT.

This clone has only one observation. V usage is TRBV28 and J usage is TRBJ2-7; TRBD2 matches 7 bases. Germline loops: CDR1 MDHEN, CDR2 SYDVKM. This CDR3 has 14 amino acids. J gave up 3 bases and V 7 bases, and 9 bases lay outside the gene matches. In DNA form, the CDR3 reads TGTGCCAGCACCCTATCCGGGACTAACTACGAGCAGTACTTC. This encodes CASTLSGTNYEQYF.

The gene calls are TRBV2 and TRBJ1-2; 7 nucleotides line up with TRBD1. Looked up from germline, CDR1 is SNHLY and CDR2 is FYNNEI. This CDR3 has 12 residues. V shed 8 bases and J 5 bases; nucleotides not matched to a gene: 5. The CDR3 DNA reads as TGTGCCAGCGAGACAGGGAAGTATGGCTACACCTTC. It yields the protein CASETGKYGYTF. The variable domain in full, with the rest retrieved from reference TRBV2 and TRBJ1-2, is EPEVTQTPSHQVTQMGQEVILRCVPISNHLYFYWYRQILGQKVEFLVSFYNNEISEKSEIFDDQFSVERPDGSNFTLKIRSTKLEDSAMYFCASETGKYGYTFGSGTRLTVV.

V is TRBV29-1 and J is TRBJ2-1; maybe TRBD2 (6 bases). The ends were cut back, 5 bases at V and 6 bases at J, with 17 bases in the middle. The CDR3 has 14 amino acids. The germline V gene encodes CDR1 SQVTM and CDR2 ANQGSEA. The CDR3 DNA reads TGCAGCGTTAGGACGGTGGGCGGGGTCAATGAGCAGTTCTTC. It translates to CSVRTVGGVNEQFF.

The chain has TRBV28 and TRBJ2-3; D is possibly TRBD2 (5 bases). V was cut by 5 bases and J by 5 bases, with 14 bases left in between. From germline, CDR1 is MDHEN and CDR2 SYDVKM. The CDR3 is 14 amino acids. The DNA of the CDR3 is TGTGCCAGCAGTCCCGGAGGACCGGGAGATACGCAGTATTTT. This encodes CASSPGGPGDTQYF.

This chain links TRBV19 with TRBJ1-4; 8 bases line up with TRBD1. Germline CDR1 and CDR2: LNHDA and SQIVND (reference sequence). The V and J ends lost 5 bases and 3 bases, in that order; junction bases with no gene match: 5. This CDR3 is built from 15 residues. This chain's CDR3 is CASSSGQGPNEKLFF. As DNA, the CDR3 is TGTGCCAGTAGTTCAGGACAGGGTCCTAATGAAAAACTGTTTTTT.

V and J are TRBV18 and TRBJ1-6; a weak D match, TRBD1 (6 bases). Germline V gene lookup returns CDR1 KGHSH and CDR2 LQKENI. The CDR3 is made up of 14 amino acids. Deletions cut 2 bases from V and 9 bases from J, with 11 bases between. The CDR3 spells CASSPGSGASPLHF. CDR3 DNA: TGTGCCAGCTCACCAGGGTCAGGGGCTTCACCCCTCCACTTT.

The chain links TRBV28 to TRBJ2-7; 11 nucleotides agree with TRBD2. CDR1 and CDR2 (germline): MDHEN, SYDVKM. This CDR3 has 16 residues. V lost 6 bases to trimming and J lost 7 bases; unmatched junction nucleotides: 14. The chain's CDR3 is CASSRSGRGLPGEQYF. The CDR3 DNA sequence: TGTGCCAGCAGCCGTAGCGGGAGGGGATTGCCGGGTGAGCAGTACTTC.